Shown below are 3 T cell receptor beta chains from a single sample sequenced in a study of human T cells and chemical hapten exposure. TCRdb re-derived calls from the RACE reads in MiXCR, one entry per CDR3 protein. Altogether about 84,000 distinct CDR3 sequences are present, more than 10% being singletons, with the ten largest covering roughly 3.7%. Stated time point: patch test 3, about 24 weeks after DPC sensitization. Described treatment: therapeutic diphenylcyclopropenone sensitization with weekly scalp DPC. This material consisted of whole blood, taken in connection with sensitization to the hapten diphenylcyclopropenone (DPC). Receptors were obtained from a woman aged 45 to 65 with alopecia areata. Some clones in this sample may be carry-over from other donors' samples.

At least ten counts were recorded for this clonotype. The V gene is TRBV10-3, the J gene TRBJ2-7, with D uncertain. This CDR3 has 11 amino acids. The germline gives CDR1 ENHRY, CDR2 SYGVKD. V lost 3 bases and J 3 bases, leaving 3 bases between the germline ends. DNA of the CDR3: TGTGCCATCAGTGACGACTACGAGCAGTACTTC. Protein sequence: CAISDDYEQYF.

This clonotype turned up a few times. V usage is TRBV11-2 and J usage is TRBJ2-7; D remains ambiguous. Trimming took 5 bases from V and 5 from J, leaving 7 bases between them. The CDR3 has 11 amino acids. CDR1 is SGHAT, CDR2 FQNNGV, per germline. Here the CDR3 reads CASSTRNEQYF. The CDR3 region has the DNA TGTGCCAGCAGCACCCGGAACGAGCAGTACTTC.

This clonotype came up many times. CDR3 sequence: CASSLLGGTRNEKLFF. CDR3 sequence (DNA): TGTGCCAGCAGCCTCCTTGGGGGGACAAGAAATGAAAAACTGTTTTTT. This rearrangement joins TRBV7-9 to TRBJ1-4, with D perhaps TRBD1 (6 bases). CDR1 is SEHNR and CDR2 is FQNEAQ in the germline V gene (reference sequence). Trimming removed 5 bases from V and 5 bases from J, with 18 bases in between. There are 16 residues in the CDR3.